The rows below give T cell receptor beta chains drawn from one sample of a study of T cell responses to AZD1222 COVID-19 vaccine. TCRdb's table, derived via immunoSEQ multiplex PCR, lists solely in-frame clones and lacks some. In the table there are about 130,000 clones, around 84% of which are singletons. The sample in question was peripheral blood, obtained on day 0 of AZD1222 vaccination. These receptor sequences come from an adult in good health. Both conserved end residues are part of each CDR3. Fields, in order: V gene, CDR3 length, J gene, CDR3 protein.

V gene: TRBV6-5
CDR3 length: 11
J gene: TRBJ1-2
CDR3 protein: CASAGTYGNTF

V gene: TRBV23-1
CDR3 length: 17
J gene: TRBJ1-1
CDR3 protein: CASSQSIGFRVVAEAFF

V gene: TRBV3-1/TRBV3-2
CDR3 length: 16
J gene: TRBJ2-1
CDR3 protein: CASSQGLLAGGGEQFF

V gene: TRBV28
CDR3 length: 15
J gene: TRBJ1-2
CDR3 protein: CASSPGQVPHLGYTF

V gene: TRBV5-8
CDR3 length: 16
J gene: TRBJ1-4
CDR3 protein: CASSYGTATTNEKLFF

V gene: TRBV14
CDR3 length: 18
J gene: TRBJ2-1
CDR3 protein: CASSQGPKTSGGYNEQFF

V gene: TRBV9
CDR3 length: 15
J gene: TRBJ1-1
CDR3 protein: CASSGFRQGVTEAFF

V gene: TRBV14
CDR3 length: 19
J gene: TRBJ2-4
CDR3 protein: CASSQDGGTGFLAKNIQYF

V gene: TRBV7-2
CDR3 length: 14
J gene: TRBJ2-1
CDR3 protein: CASSLPTSGNEQFF

V gene: TRBV11-3
CDR3 length: 14
J gene: TRBJ2-3
CDR3 protein: CASSSGQGADTQYF

V gene: TRBV5-1
CDR3 length: 16
J gene: TRBJ2-7
CDR3 protein: CASTLGSHRDTYEQYF

V gene: TRBV28
CDR3 length: 13
J gene: TRBJ2-3
CDR3 protein: CASSLPGQDTQYF